These T cell receptor beta chains were read from a single sample in a study of technical replicates of blood from a handful of donors. Here immunoSEQ multiplex PCR was the method, and the copy in TCRdb shows in-frame clones only, minus some. This sample yields 91,000 or so clones, of which around 96% are seen a single time; 0.25% to 0.35% belongs to the top ten. Sequencing was performed on T cells isolated from PBMCs. Every receptor here comes from a human donor in good health. CDR3s include the opening cysteine and the closing phenylalanine or tryptophan. Fields, in order: clone size, D gene, J gene, V gene, CDR3 DNA, CDR3 protein. A D gene is named only where the DNA matches it firmly. A row's size may be missing; if present it is once, few, many or a size class.

.,TRBD1,TRBJ2-7,TRBV27,TGTGCCAGCAGTTTATCCTTCCAGGGGGTAAATAGCCGGCGTCTATCGTACGAGCAGTACTTC,CASSLSFQGVNSRRLSYEQYF
once,TRBD1,TRBJ2-3,TRBV19,TGTGCCAGTAGTAGGGGACAGGGGTACACAGATACGCAGTATTTT,CASSRGQGYTDTQYF
.,TRBD1,TRBJ2-1,TRBV5-1,TGCGCCAGCAGAGTAGTACAGGGGGCAGCGGATGAGCAGTTCTTC,CASRVVQGAADEQFF
.,TRBD1,TRBJ1-1,TRBV6-1,TGTGCCAGCAGACTGGGACAGCAGAACACTGAAGCTTTCTTT,CASRLGQQNTEAFF
.,.,TRBJ2-6,TRBV19,TGTGCCAGTAGTATAGATGCAGGGGTGGGGGCCAACGTCCTGACTTTC,CASSIDAGVGANVLTF
.,TRBD1,TRBJ1-2,TRBV6-5,TGTGCCAGCAGCCAATCCGGGACAGGGAACTATGGCTACACCTTC,CASSQSGTGNYGYTF
.,TRBD1,TRBJ2-7,TRBV5-1,TGCGCCAGCAGCCCCAGCCGCGAGCCGTGGACAGGGGTCTACGAGCAGTACTTC,CASSPSREPWTGVYEQYF
.,TRBD1,TRBJ2-5,TRBV2,TGTGCCAGCAGTGAATCAGACAGGGAATTAGAGACCCAGTACTTC,CASSESDRELETQYF
.,TRBD2,TRBJ2-1,TRBV19,TGTGCCAGTAGTAGCGGGAGTATTTCCTACAATGAGCAGTTCTTC,CASSSGSISYNEQFF
once,.,TRBJ2-2,TRBV5-4,TGTGCCAGCAGCTTGGAACCAGGGATGAACACCGGGGAGCTGTTTTTT,CASSLEPGMNTGELFF